This TCR beta chain was obtained from a study of cytomegalovirus exposure and HLA in healthy donors. Trimming removed 4 bases from V and 3 bases from J; junction bases left unmatched: 5. This CDR3 is built from 15 residues. CDR1 and CDR2 from the germline V gene are SGDLS and YYNGEE. PCR was performed using 60 Vbeta and 13 Jbeta primers. The data were produced by immunoSEQ multiplex PCR, yet TCRdb's version contains in-frame clones alone and is incomplete. The sample holds 90,000 to 100,000 clones, around two thirds seen once. The V gene is TRBV9, the J gene TRBJ2-2, with 8 bases that match TRBD2. Specimen: PBMCs. The source of this sequence is a man younger than 45 in good health and CMV-seronegative. In nucleotides, the CDR3 is TGTGCCAGCAGCCTGAGGCGGGGGGACACCGGGGAGCTGTTTTTT. Translating it yields CASSLRRGDTGELFF.